What follows is one T cell receptor beta chain and its context. CDR1 is MNHEY, CDR2 SVGAGI, per germline. The CDR3 is made up of 15 amino acids. V was clipped by 4 bases and J by 0 bases; unmatched bases: 2. The data belong to a study of T cells after posttransplantation cyclophosphamide. Here immunoSEQ multiplex PCR was the method, and the copy in TCRdb shows in-frame clones only, minus some. The profile shows about 16,000 clones, around 85% of them singletons. Controls had myeloablative marrow grafts with methotrexate and calcineurin inhibitor, sampled at 1 year. This chain links TRBV6-5 with TRBJ1-2; 10 bases line up with TRBD1. The origin of this receptor is a female patient aged 18 to 29 who received an allogeneic stem cell transplant from an unrelated donor, was CMV-positive, and had acute and chronic GVHD. A subset of T cells may come from the graft donor. The sequences come from PBMCs, collected after allogeneic stem cell transplant with calcineurin inhibitor and methotrexate. The CDR3 loop reads CASSSGTGANYGYTF. The CDR3 bases are TGTGCCAGCAGTTCCGGGACAGGGGCTAACTATGGCTACACCTTC.